This TCR beta chain was identified during a study of PD-L1 blockade in urothelial cancer. For the study at large: At some point between 2014 and 2016 therapy began: atezolizumab 1,200 mg intravenously every 3 weeks.

Broader study findings: Blood TCR clonality below the median before treatment was a predictor of better survival.

Regarding this clone: Its antigen is still unknown.

The CDR3 sequence is 17 residues long. Trimming took 2 bases from V and 0 from J; bases not matched to a gene: 9. Germline assignment: CDR1 MDHEN and CDR2 SYDVKM. TCRdb's copy holds only in-frame clones and misses some; the assay was immunoSEQ multiplex PCR. Of over 65,000 clones in the sample, 85% to 90% are singletons; the top ten hold around 4.8%. As for time point: pretreatment peripheral blood. Enrolled patients showed locally advanced or metastatic urothelial carcinoma. Sequencing used PBMCs, obtained around atezolizumab (anti-PD-L1) treatment. The chain links TRBV28 to TRBJ1-2; the match to TRBD1 covers 7 bases. The sequence was obtained from an older man with urothelial cancer. CDR3 loop: CASSLISGTVPNYGYTF. For the CDR3, the DNA is TGTGCCAGCAGTTTAATTTCCGGGACAGTGCCTAACTATGGCTACACCTTC.